The 22 T cell receptor beta chains below come from one sample, sequenced in a study of T cells in Graves' hyperthyroidism and ophthalmopathy (dated by TCRdb to about 2019). The library was prepared using multiplex PCR. Sequenced on an Illumina HiSeq 2000. Amplification of TCR beta CDR3 regions was carried out from RNA transcripts. The TCR CDR3 was subjected to a first round of RT-PCR using the HTBI primer set and the Qiagen OneStep RT-PCR kit. TCRdb reran the public reads through fastp at Q25 and MiXCR, keeping productive beta chains. Each entry merges the rows of one CDR3 protein and shows their most common DNA and genes. The sample table contains around 520,000 distinct CDR3 sequences; only one count was recorded for roughly a quarter of them. Of the sample, approximately 11% is held by the ten largest clones. Sequences were obtained from blood. Every receptor here comes from a woman aged 25 to 39 with Graves' ophthalmopathy.

The sample holds many counts of this clonotype. The V gene is TRBV12-3 or TRBV12-4, the J gene TRBJ1-2, with a tentative D call TRBD1 (5 bases). V was cut by 7 bases and J by 8 bases, with 14 bases left in between. There are 12 residues in the CDR3. The CDR3 loop is CASTKLGDGYTF. The CDR3 DNA reads as TGTGCCAGCACCAAATTGGGGGACGGCTACACCTTC.

In the case of this clonotype: It is likely a read error, because the conserved phenylalanine at the end of the CDR3 is missing. V and J are TRBV11-1 and TRBJ2-7; TRBD2 aligns across 14 bases. The CDR3 totals 18 residues. After removal of 0 bases from V and 3 bases from J, the junction contained 7 bases not matched to a gene. CDR1 is SGHAT and CDR2 is FQDESV in the germline V gene (reference sequence). This chain's CDR3 is CASSLARLAGGPNYEQYS. For the CDR3, the DNA is TGTGCCAGCAGCTTAGCTCGACTAGCGGGAGGGCCGAACTACGAGCAGTACTCC.

This clonotype has a count of ten or more. CDR3 coding DNA: TGTGCCAGCAGTTTTCAGGGGGATAGCTCCTACGAGCAGTACTTC. Its protein is CASSFQGDSSYEQYF. This chain uses TRBV6-5 with TRBJ2-7; 7 nucleotides line up with TRBD1. The germline V gene has CDR1 MNHEY and CDR2 SVGAGI. The CDR3 contains 15 residues. V lost 4 bases to trimming and J lost 0 bases; unmatched junction nucleotides: 6.

At least ten counts were recorded for this clonotype. The genes are TRBV7-9 and TRBJ1-1; D uncertain. This CDR3 region has 15 residues. The V and J ends lost 1 base and 0 bases respectively, with 9 bases between them. The germline gives CDR1 SEHNR, CDR2 FQNEAQ (reference sequence). The CDR3, as DNA: TGTGCCAGCAGCTTAGAAGGACCCTTGAACACTGAAGCTTTCTTT. It codes for CASSLEGPLNTEAFF. Combining the CDR3 with reference TRBV7-9 and TRBJ1-1 gives the whole variable domain DTGVSQNPRHKITKRGQNVTFRCDPISEHNRLYWYRQTLGQGPEFLTYFQNEAQLEKSRLLSDRFSAERPKGSFSTLEIQRTEQGDSAMYLCASSLEGPLNTEAFFGQGTRLTVV.

This clonotype has a count of ten or more. An end of the junction differs from the germline gene, which may be a read error. The J gene is TRBJ1-1, the V gene TRBV5-1; D not certain. The CDR3 runs to 14 residues. Germline CDR1 reads SGHRS; CDR2 reads YFSETQ. CDR3 bases: TGTGCCAGCAGCTTAGGGCCAGAGAACACTGAAGCTTTCTTT. It codes for CASSLGPENTEAFF.

This clonotype was counted at least ten times. The chain employs TRBV20-1 and TRBJ1-1; D unclear. V was clipped by 0 bases and J by 4 bases, with 9 bases between them. This CDR3 has 13 residues. CDR1 and CDR2 from the germline V gene are DFQATT and SNEGSKA (reference sequence). As DNA, the CDR3 is TGCAGTGCTAGAGATGTGGCGGGCACTGAAGCTTTCTTT. Translation: CSARDVAGTEAFF.

V and J are TRBV12-3 or TRBV12-4 and TRBJ2-2; no definite D call. This CDR3 contains 15 residues. Trimming removed 6 bases from V and 3 bases from J, with 14 bases in between. The CDR3 DNA reads TGTGCCAGCAGGTACCCAGGCGCTCACACCGGGGAGCTGTTTTTT. This codes for CASRYPGAHTGELFF.

This clonotype appeared many times. CDR3 amino acids: CSVIEGQFSGNTIYF. The CDR3, as DNA: TGCAGCGTTATTGAGGGACAGTTCTCTGGAAACACCATATATTTT. The rearrangement uses TRBV29-1 and TRBJ1-3; 7 nucleotides align to TRBD1. The CDR3 is 15 residues long. CDR1 SQVTM and CDR2 ANQGSEA come from the germline V gene. V was pared by 5 bases and J by 0 bases, with 7 bases of the junction left unmatched.

The chain is built from TRBV10-3 and TRBJ1-1, with D hard to call. The CDR3 loop spans 13 amino acids. Germline V CDR1 and CDR2: ENHRY, SYGVKD. Trimming removed 7 bases at V and 3 bases at J, with 12 bases between. The CDR3 is CAIMERWDTEAFF. DNA of the CDR3: TGTGCCATCATGGAAAGGTGGGACACTGAAGCTTTCTTT.

This clonotype showed up many times. The rearrangement joins TRBV2 to TRBJ1-5, with 8 bases that match TRBD1. The CDR3 is made up of 14 amino acids. Germline-derived CDR1 and CDR2 are SNHLY and FYNNEI. Trimming cost V 4 bases and J 5 bases; bases outside gene matches: 4. In DNA, the CDR3 is TGTGCCAGCAGTGGACAGGGGCTTTATCAGCCCCAGCATTTT. Its translation: CASSGQGLYQPQHF.

Ten or more counts support this clonotype. V and J are TRBV20-1 and TRBJ1-5, with D unresolved. The CDR3 consists of 13 residues. Germline CDR1 and CDR2: DFQATT and SNEGSKA (reference sequence). V gave up 0 bases and J gave up 4 bases, with 7 bases separating them. The CDR3 loop is CSARDVGNQPQHF. The CDR3 nucleotides read TGCAGTGCTAGAGATGTGGGAAATCAGCCCCAGCATTTT.

This clonotype was seen repeatedly, ten times or more. The rearrangement uses TRBV7-8 and TRBJ1-1, with D possibly matching TRBD1 (5 bases). CDR1 and CDR2 (germline): SGHVS, FQNEAQ. CDR3 length: 16 amino acids. V shed 1 base and J shed 3 bases, with 15 bases lying between them. CDR3 DNA: TGTGCCAGCAGCTTAGAGGCTTCTGGGGCCTACACTGAAGCTTTCTTT. It is translated as CASSLEASGAYTEAFF.

This clonotype has at least ten counts. This chain uses TRBV6-1 with TRBJ2-4; weak D call: TRBD2 (6 bases). This CDR3 region has 15 residues. The germline V gene encodes CDR1 MNHNS and CDR2 SASEGT. Between the trimmed V and J ends, which lost 7 bases and 8 bases, there was a span of 21 bases. This CDR3 is CASTPRVLSGDIQYF. The CDR3 nucleotides are TGTGCCAGCACCCCGAGGGTCCTGTCGGGAGACATTCAGTACTTC.

This clonotype was seen ten or more times. The chain recombines TRBV2 with TRBJ2-7; unclear D gene. The CDR3 is 13 amino acids. Trimming removed 10 bases at V and 6 bases at J, with 19 bases between. Germline-derived CDR1 and CDR2 are SNHLY and FYNNEI. The CDR3 sequence: CATILVASAEQYF. CDR3 in DNA: TGTGCCACCATCCTAGTAGCTTCCGCCGAGCAGTACTTC.

This clonotype was picked up many times. The chain carries TRBV7-9 and TRBJ1-5; maybe TRBD1 (5 bases). Germline V gene sequence: CDR1 SEHNR, CDR2 FQNEAQ (reference sequence). The V gene lost 5 bases and the J gene lost 7 bases, with 15 bases spanning the gap. The CDR3 has 14 residues. CDR3 in DNA: TGTGCCAGCAGCCGGACGGGGACGGGGCAGCCCCAGCATTTT. Encoded protein: CASSRTGTGQPQHF.

This clonotype was counted a few times. The V call is TRBV12-3 or TRBV12-4, the J call TRBJ2-7, with 11 bases matching TRBD2. V lost 7 bases, J lost 0 bases, and 5 bases stayed unmatched. CDR3 length: 15 residues. In DNA form, the CDR3 reads TGTGCCAGCACCCCTAGCGGGAGGAACTCCTACGAGCAGTACTTC. Protein: CASTPSGRNSYEQYF.

This clonotype showed up many times. V usage is TRBV7-3 and J usage is TRBJ1-1; 8 nucleotides align to TRBD1. The CDR3 is 14 residues long. V lost 5 bases and J lost 1; bases outside the gene matches: 3. The germline V gene encodes CDR1 SGHTA and CDR2 FQGTGA. DNA of the CDR3: TGTGCCAGCAGCCAGGGGGCGTCGAACACTGAAGCTTTCTTT. Its protein product is CASSQGASNTEAFF.

The chain carries TRBV18 and TRBJ1-5; D remains unclear. Germline CDR1 reads KGHSH; CDR2 reads LQKENI. The CDR3 is made up of 16 amino acids. V shed 2 bases and J shed 1 base, with 12 bases lying between them. DNA for the CDR3: TGTGCCAGCTCACCAATGCTAGTCAGGAGCAATCAGCCCCAGCATTTT. It codes for CASSPMLVRSNQPQHF.

This clonotype was seen many times. V usage is TRBV15 and J usage is TRBJ1-6; no definite D call. The germline V and J ends were trimmed by 1 base and 7 bases, with 8 bases remaining between them. Germline CDR1 reads LNHNV; CDR2 reads YYDKDF (reference sequence). The CDR3 extends over 14 amino acids. The CDR3 DNA reads as TGTGCCACCAGCAGAGCCTTTCTGAATTCACCCCTCCACTTT. This encodes CATSRAFLNSPLHF.

This clonotype was counted at least ten times. The gene calls are TRBV2 and TRBJ2-7; D is perhaps TRBD1 or TRBD2 (5 bases each). Trimming took off 2 bases at V and 0 bases at J, with 11 bases between the two ends. Per the germline V gene, CDR1 is SNHLY and CDR2 is FYNNEI. The CDR3 has 15 amino acids. In DNA, the CDR3 is TGTGCCAGCAGTGAACTGGGGGTAGGCTCCTACGAGCAGTACTTC. Its protein product is CASSELGVGSYEQYF.

This clonotype was detected many times. This chain links TRBV27 with TRBJ1-2, with D maybe TRBD1 (6 bases). There are 15 residues in the CDR3. Trimming cost V 5 bases and J 1 base, with 14 bases left between them. Germline CDR1 reads MNHEY; CDR2 reads SMNVEV (reference sequence). The CDR3 DNA sequence: TGTGCCAGCAGTCCCTCCGGGACACTTAACTATGGCTACACCTTC. Translation gives CASSPSGTLNYGYTF.

This clonotype showed up many times. This chain links TRBV6-1 with TRBJ1-1, with D unresolved. The CDR3 covers 13 residues. Germline loops: CDR1 MNHNS, CDR2 SASEGT. The V end was cut by 4 bases, the J end by 7 bases, with 13 bases between. The CDR3 spells CASSGPEGREAFF. In DNA, the CDR3 is TGTGCCAGCAGTGGCCCGGAGGGCCGTGAAGCTTTCTTT.